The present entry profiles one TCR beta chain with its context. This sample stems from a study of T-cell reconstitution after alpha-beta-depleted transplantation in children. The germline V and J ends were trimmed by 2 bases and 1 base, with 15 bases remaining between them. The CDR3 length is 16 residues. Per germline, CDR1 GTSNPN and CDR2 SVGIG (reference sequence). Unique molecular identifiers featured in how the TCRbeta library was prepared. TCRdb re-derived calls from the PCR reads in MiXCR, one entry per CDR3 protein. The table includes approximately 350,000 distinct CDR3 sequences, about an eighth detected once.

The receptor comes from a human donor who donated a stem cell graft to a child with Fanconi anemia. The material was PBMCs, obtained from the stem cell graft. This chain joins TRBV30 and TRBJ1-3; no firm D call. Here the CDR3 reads CAWSLGRRPSGNTIYF. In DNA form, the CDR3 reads TGTGCCTGGAGTCTGGGCCGAAGACCGTCTGGAAACACCATATATTTT.